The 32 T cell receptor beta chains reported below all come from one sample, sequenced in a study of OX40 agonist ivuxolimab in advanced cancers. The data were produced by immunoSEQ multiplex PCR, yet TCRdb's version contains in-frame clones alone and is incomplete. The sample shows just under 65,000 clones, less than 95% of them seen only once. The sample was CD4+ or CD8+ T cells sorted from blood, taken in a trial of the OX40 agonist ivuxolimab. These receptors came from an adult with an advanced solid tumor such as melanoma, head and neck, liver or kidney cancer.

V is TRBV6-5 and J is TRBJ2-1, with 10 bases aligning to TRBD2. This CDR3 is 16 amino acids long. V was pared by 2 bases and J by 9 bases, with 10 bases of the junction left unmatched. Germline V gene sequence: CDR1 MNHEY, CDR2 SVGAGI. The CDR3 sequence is CASSYPGLAKRGEQFF. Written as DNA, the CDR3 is TGTGCCAGCAGTTACCCGGGACTAGCGAAGCGGGGTGAGCAGTTCTTC.

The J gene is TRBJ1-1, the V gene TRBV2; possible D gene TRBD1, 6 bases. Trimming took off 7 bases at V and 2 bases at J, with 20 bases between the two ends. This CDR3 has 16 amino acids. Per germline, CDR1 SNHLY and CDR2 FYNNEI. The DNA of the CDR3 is TGTGCCAGCACGCGCAGTGGGTGGGGGGCAAACACTGAAGCTTTCTTT. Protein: CASTRSGWGANTEAFF. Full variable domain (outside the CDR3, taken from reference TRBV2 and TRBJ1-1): EPEVTQTPSHQVTQMGQEVILRCVPISNHLYFYWYRQILGQKVEFLVSFYNNEISEKSEIFDDQFSVERPDGSNFTLKIRSTKLEDSAMYFCASTRSGWGANTEAFFGQGTRLTVV.

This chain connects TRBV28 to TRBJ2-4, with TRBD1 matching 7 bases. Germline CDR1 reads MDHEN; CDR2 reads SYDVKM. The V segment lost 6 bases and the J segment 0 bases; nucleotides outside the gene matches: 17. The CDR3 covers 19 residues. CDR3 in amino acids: CASSLIGTDRALAKNIQYF. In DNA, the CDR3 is TGTGCCAGCAGCCTAATAGGGACAGACCGAGCGTTAGCCAAAAACATTCAGTACTTC.

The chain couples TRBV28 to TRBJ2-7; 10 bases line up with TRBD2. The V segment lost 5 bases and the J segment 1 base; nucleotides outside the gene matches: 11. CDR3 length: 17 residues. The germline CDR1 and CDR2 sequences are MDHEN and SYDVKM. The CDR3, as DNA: TGTGCCAGCAGTCCCTGGAGCGCTAGCGGGAGTTCCTACGAGCAGTACTTC. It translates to CASSPWSASGSSYEQYF. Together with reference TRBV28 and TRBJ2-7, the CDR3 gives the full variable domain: DVKVTQSSRYLVKRTGEKVFLECVQDMDHENMFWYRQDPGLGLRLIYFSYDVKMKEKGDIPEGYSVSREKKERFSLILESASTNQTSMYLCASSPWSASGSSYEQYFGPGTRLTVT.

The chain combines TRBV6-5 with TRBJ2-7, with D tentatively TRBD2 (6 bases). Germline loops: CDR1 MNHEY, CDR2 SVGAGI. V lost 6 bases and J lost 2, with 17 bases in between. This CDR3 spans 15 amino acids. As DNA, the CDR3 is TGTGCCAGCAGATTCCTTGGCGCGGGGACCTACGAGCAGTACTTC. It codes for CASRFLGAGTYEQYF.

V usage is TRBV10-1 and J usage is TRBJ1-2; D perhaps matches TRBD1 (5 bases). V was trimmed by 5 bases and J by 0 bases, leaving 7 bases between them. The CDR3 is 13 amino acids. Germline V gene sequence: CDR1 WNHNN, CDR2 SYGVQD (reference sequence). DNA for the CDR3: TGCGCCAGCAGTCAACAGGCTAACTATGGCTACACCTTC. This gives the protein CASSQQANYGYTF.

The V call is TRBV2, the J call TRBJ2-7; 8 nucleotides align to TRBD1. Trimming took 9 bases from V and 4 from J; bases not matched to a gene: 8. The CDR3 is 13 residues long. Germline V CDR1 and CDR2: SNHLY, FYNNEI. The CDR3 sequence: CASGTGQSYEQYF. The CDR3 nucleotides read TGTGCCAGTGGGACAGGACAATCTTACGAGCAGTACTTC.

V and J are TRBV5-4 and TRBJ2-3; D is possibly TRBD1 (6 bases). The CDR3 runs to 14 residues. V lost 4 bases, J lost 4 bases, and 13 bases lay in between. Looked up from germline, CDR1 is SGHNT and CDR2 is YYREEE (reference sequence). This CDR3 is CASSQTGSADTQYF. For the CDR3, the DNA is TGTGCCAGCAGCCAAACAGGGTCGGCAGATACGCAGTATTTT. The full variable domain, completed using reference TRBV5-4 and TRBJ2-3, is ETGVTQSPTHLIKTRGQQVTLRCSSQSGHNTVSWYQQALGQGPQFIFQYYREEENGRGNFPPRFSGLQFPNYSSELNVNALELDDSALYLCASSQTGSADTQYFGPGTRLTVL.

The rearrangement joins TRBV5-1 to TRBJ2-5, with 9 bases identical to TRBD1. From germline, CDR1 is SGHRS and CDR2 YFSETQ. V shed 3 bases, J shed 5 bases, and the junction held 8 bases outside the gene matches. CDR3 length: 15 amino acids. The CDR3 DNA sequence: TGCGCCAGCAGCTGGAGGACAGGGGTCGGGGAGACCCAGTACTTC. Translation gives CASSWRTGVGETQYF.

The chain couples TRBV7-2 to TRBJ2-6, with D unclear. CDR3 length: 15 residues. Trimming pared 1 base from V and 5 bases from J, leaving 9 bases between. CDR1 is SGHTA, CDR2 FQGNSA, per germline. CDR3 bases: TGTGCCAGCAGCTTAGGCCTACCTAGGGCCAACGTCCTGACTTTC. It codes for CASSLGLPRANVLTF.

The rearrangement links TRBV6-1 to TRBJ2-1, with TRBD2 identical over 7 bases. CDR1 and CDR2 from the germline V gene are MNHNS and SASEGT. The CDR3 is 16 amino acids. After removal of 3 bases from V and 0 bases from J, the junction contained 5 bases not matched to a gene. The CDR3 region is CASSDVGRSSYNEQFF. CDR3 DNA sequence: TGTGCCAGCAGTGACGTCGGGAGGAGCTCCTACAATGAGCAGTTCTTC.

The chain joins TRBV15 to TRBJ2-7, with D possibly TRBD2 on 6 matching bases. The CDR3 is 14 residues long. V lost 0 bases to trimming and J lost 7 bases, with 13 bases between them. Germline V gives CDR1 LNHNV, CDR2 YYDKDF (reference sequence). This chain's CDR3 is CATSRDRGLGEQYF. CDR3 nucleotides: TGTGCCACCAGCAGAGATCGGGGGTTAGGGGAGCAGTACTTC.

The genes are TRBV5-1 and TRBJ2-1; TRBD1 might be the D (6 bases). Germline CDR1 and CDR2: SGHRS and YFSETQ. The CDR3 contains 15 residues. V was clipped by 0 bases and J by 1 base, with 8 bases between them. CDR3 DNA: TGCGCCAGCAGCTTGGGGGGGCTTTCCTACAATGAGCAGTTCTTC. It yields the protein CASSLGGLSYNEQFF.

The chain's CDR3 is CASSLGGSGRNEQFF. The DNA of the CDR3 is TGCGCCAGCAGCTTGGGCGGTAGCGGGAGGAATGAGCAGTTCTTC. The V and J genes are TRBV5-1 and TRBJ2-1, with TRBD2 identical over 10 bases. The germline CDR1 and CDR2 sequences are SGHRS and YFSETQ. V shed 0 bases and J 7 bases; nucleotides not matched to a gene: 4. The CDR3 is 15 amino acids.

The CDR3 loop is CASTSLGVARLEETQYF. The CDR3 DNA sequence: TGTGCCAGCACCTCGTTGGGGGTAGCAAGGTTGGAAGAGACCCAGTACTTC. The chain is built from TRBV5-6 and TRBJ2-5; perhaps D is TRBD1 or TRBD2 (5 bases each). Germline-derived CDR1 and CDR2 are SGHDT and YYEEEE. Trimming stripped 6 bases from V and 3 bases from J, with 24 bases between. The CDR3 runs to 17 residues. The variable domain in full, with the rest retrieved from reference TRBV5-6 and TRBJ2-5, is DAGVTQSPTHLIKTRGQQVTLRCSPKSGHDTVSWYQQALGQGPQFIFQYYEEEERQRGNFPDRFSGHQFPNYSSELNVNALLLGDSALYLCASTSLGVARLEETQYFGPGTRLLVL.

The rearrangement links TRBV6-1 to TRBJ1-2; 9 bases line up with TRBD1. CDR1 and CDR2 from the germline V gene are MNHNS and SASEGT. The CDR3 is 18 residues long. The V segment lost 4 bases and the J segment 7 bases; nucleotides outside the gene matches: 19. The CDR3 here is CASSVSLALGQGGVGYTF. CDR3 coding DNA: TGTGCCAGCAGTGTTTCTTTGGCGTTGGGACAGGGAGGGGTTGGCTACACCTTC.

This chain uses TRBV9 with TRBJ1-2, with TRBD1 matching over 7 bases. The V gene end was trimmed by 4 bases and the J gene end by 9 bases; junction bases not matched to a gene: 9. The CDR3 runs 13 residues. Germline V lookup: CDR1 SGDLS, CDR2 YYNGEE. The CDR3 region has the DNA TGTGCCAGCAGCATTTATGGACAGGCCTGCTACACCTTC. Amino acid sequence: CASSIYGQACYTF.

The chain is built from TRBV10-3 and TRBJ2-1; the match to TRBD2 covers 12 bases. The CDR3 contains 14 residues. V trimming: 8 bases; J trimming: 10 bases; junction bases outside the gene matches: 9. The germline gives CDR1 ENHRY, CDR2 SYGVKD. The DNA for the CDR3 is TGTGCCATCGCGTCTAGCGGGAGGGGGTGGGAGCAGTTCTTC. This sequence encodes CAIASSGRGWEQFF.

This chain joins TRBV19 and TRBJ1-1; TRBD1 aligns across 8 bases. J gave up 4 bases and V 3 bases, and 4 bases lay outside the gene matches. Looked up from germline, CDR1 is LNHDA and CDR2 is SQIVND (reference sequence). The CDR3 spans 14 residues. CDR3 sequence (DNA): TGTGCCAGTAGTATGCTACAGGGGGGCACTGAAGCTTTCTTT. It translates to CASSMLQGGTEAFF.

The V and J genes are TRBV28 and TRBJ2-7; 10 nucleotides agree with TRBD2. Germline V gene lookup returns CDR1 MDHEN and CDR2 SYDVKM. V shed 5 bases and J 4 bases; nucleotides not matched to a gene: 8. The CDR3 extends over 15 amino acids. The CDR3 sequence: CASSPPASGSYEQYF. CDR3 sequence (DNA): TGTGCCAGCAGTCCCCCGGCTAGCGGGAGTTACGAGCAGTACTTC.

The CDR3 spells CASSLNRDRISSGANVLTF. The DNA of the CDR3 is TGTGCCAGCAGCCTCAACCGGGACAGGATTTCCTCTGGGGCCAACGTCCTGACTTTC. V and J are TRBV9 and TRBJ2-6; 8 bases match TRBD1. The V and J ends lost 4 bases and 0 bases, in that order; junction bases with no gene match: 12. Germline V lookup: CDR1 SGDLS, CDR2 YYNGEE. This CDR3 has 19 amino acids. The entire variable domain, with the rest obtained from reference TRBV9 and TRBJ2-6, is as follows: DSGVTQTPKHLITATGQRVTLRCSPRSGDLSVYWYQQSLDQGLQFLIQYYNGEERAKGNILERFSAQQFPDLHSELNLSSLELGDSALYFCASSLNRDRISSGANVLTFGAGSRLTVL.

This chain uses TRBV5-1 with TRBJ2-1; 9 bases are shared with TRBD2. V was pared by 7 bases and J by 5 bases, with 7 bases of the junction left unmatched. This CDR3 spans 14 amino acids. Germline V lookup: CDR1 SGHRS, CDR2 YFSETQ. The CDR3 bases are TGCGCCAGCTTCTTAGCGGGAGCAAACAATGAGCAGTTCTTC. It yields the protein CASFLAGANNEQFF.

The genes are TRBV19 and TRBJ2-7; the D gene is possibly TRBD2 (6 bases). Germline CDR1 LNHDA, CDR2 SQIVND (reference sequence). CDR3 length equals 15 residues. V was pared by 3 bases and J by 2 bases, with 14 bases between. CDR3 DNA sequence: TGTGCCAGTAGTATCTCGCGGGGACCAACCTACGAGCAGTACTTC. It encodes CASSISRGPTYEQYF. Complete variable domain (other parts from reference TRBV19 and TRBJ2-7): DGGITQSPKYLFRKEGQNVTLSCEQNLNHDAMYWYRQDPGQGLRLIYYSQIVNDFQKGDIAEGYSVSREKKESFPLTVTSAQKNPTAFYLCASSISRGPTYEQYFGPGTRLTVT.

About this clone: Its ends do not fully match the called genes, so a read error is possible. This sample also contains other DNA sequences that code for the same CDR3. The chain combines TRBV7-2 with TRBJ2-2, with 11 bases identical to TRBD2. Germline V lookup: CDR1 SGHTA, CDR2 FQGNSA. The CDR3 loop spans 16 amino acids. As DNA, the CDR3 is TGTGCCAGCAGGAGGGGACTAGCGGCGAACACCGGGGAACTGTTTTTT. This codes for CASRRGLAANTGELFF.

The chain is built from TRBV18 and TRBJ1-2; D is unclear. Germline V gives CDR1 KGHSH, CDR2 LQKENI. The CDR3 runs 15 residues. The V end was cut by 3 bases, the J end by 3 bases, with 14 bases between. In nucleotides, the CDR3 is TGTGCCAGCTCACCTGGAATAAACGGAGACTATGGCTACACCTTC. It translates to CASSPGINGDYGYTF.

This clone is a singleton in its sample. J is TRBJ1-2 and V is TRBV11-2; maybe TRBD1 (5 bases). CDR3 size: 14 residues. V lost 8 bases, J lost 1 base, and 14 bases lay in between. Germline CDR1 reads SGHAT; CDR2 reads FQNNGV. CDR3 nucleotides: TGTGCCAGCGGGGGTCGGCAGTTTAACTATGGCTACACCTTC. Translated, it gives CASGGRQFNYGYTF.

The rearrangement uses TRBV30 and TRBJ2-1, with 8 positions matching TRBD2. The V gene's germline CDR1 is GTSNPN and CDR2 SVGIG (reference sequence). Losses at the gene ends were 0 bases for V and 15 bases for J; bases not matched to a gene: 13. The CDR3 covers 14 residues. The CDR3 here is CAWSVLGSGSKLFF. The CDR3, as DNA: TGTGCCTGGAGTGTACTAGGAAGCGGGAGTAAGTTGTTCTTC. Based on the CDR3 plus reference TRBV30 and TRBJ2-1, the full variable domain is SQTIHQWPATLVQPVGSPLSLECTVEGTSNPNLYWYRQAAGRGLQLLFYSVGIGQISSEVPQNLSASRPQDRQFILSSKKLLLSDSGFYLCAWSVLGSGSKLFFGPGTRLTVL.

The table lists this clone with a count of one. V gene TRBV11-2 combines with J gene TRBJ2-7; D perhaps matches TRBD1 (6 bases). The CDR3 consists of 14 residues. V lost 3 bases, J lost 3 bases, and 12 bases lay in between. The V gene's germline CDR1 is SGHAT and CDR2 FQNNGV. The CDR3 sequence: CASSLRGTNYEQYF. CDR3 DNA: TGTGCCAGCAGCTTGAGAGGGACAAACTACGAGCAGTACTTC. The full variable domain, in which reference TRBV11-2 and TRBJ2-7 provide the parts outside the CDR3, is EAGVAQSPRYKIIEKRQSVAFWCNPISGHATLYWYQQILGQGPKLLIQFQNNGVVDDSQLPKDRFSAERLKGVDSTLKIQPAKLEDSAVYLCASSLRGTNYEQYFGPGTRLTVT.

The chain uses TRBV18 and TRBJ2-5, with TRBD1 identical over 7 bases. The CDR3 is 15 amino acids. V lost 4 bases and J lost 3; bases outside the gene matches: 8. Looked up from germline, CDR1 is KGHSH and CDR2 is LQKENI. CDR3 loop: CASSLSTGFEETQYF. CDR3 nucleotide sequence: TGTGCCAGCTCACTCTCGACAGGGTTTGAAGAGACCCAGTACTTC.

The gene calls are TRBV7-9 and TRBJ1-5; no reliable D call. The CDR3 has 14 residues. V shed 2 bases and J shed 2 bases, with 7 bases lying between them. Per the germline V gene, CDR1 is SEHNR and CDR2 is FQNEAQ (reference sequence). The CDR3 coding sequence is TGTGCCAGCAGCTTAAACGGCCGCAATCAGCCCCAGCATTTT. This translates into CASSLNGRNQPQHF. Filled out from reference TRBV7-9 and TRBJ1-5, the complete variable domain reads DTGVSQNPRHKITKRGQNVTFRCDPISEHNRLYWYRQTLGQGPEFLTYFQNEAQLEKSRLLSDRFSAERPKGSFSTLEIQRTEQGDSAMYLCASSLNGRNQPQHFGDGTRLSIL.

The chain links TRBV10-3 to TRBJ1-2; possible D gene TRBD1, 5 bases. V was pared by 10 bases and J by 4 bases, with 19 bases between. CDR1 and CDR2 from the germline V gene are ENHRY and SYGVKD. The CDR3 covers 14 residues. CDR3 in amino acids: CATSAETASYGYTF. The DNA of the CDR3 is TGTGCCACCTCGGCCGAGACAGCATCCTATGGCTACACCTTC.

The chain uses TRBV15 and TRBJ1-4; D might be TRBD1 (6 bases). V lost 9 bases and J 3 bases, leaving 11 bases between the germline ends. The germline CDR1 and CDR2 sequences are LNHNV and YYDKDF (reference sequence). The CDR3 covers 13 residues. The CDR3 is CATSRGPNEKLFF. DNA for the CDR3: TGTGCCACGTCCAGGGGTCCTAATGAAAAACTGTTTTTT.